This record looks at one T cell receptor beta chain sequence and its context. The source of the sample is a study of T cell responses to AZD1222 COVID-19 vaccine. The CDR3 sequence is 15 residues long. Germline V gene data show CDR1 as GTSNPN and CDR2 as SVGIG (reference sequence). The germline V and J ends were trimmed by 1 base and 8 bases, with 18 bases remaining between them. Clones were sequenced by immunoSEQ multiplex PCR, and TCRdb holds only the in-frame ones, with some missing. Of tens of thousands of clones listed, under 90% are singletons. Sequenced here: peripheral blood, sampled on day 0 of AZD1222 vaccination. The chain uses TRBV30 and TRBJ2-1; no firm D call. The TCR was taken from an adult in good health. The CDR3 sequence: CAWSGGRGSVDEQFF. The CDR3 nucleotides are TGTGCCTGGAGTGGAGGCCGAGGAAGTGTGGATGAGCAGTTCTTC.